One and the same sample provided the 3 T cell receptor beta chains below, sequenced in a study of high-grade serous ovarian cancer treatment subgroups. Tumor samples were taken before definitive surgery or chemotherapy. Only in-frame clones appear in the TCRdb table, and some are missing; sequencing was by immunoSEQ multiplex PCR. The sample contains over 300 clones, 78% of which appear only once. The specimen sequenced was tumor tissue. The receptor set was obtained from a human donor with high-grade serous ovarian cancer.

The CDR3 sequence: CASSYGRITEAFF. The CDR3 DNA follows: TGTGCCAGCAGTTACGGAAGGATCACTGAAGCTTTCTTT. The chain has TRBV6-5 and TRBJ1-1; D is undetermined. The germline gives CDR1 MNHEY, CDR2 SVGAGI. This CDR3 is 13 amino acids long. The V end was cut by 2 bases, the J end by 4 bases, with 8 bases between.

The chain combines TRBV7-2 with TRBJ1-5; no definite D call. Trimming removed 6 bases from V and 5 bases from J, with 11 bases in between. The CDR3 contains 13 residues. In germline, CDR1 is SGHTA, CDR2 FQGNSA. CDR3 sequence (DNA): TGTGCCAGCAGTCCGGAGGGATATCAGCCCCAGCATTTT. Its protein product is CASSPEGYQPQHF.

This clone was detected once. The V gene is TRBV15, the J gene TRBJ1-2, with D possibly matching TRBD1 (6 bases). Germline CDR1 is LNHNV and CDR2 is YYDKDF (reference sequence). This CDR3 is built from 17 residues. V was shortened by 0 bases and J by 7 bases, with 21 bases between the two germline ends. CDR3 sequence (DNA): TGTGCCACCAGCAGAGAGGGACTCGGACATCTAGGGGGTGGCTACACCTTC. As protein: CATSREGLGHLGGGYTF.